Given below is one T cell receptor (beta chain) in context. Its cognate antigen has yet to be identified. No base qualities exist here, and no much larger clone lies one base off it. The CDR3 regions of human TCRbeta chains were analyzed by immunosequencing. The paper's processing steps were these. Repertoire TCRs were checked for matches against a reference library of SARS-CoV-2-specific TCRs that had been generated using the MIRA antigen-specificity platform. Breadth was defined as the fraction of unique TCRs that were SARS-CoV-2-associated. Depth was defined as the fraction of total T cells that were SARS-CoV-2-associated. Using the MIRA data, every spike-specific TCR was mapped to the spike region that the TCR reacted to and assigned to either a CD4 or a CD8 class. Log10-transformed breadth and depth values were compared by one-way ANOVA with Sidak's multiple comparisons tests. TCRdb re-hosts the immuneACCESS table, in-frame sequences only. Its copies lack some clones; in the studies checked, an unresolved V gene accounts for under half of them, and the cause for the rest is not known. That table is the source of V, J and clone size, and D and trimming were worked out from the DNA. Recorded for this sample are some 130,000 clones; about nine tenths of them occurred a single time. About 19% of the sample lies in the top ten.

The data stem from a study of T cell responses to AZD1222 COVID-19 vaccine listed by TCRdb under 2021. Describing the broader study: A total of roughly 240 trial participants underwent TCR sequencing, of whom 207 received two doses of AZD1222 and 26 received two doses of the MenACWY control vaccine. Enrollment into the trials was organized by age into subgroups of 18-55, 56-69 and 70-plus years, and those subgroups contained approximately 150, 30 and 60 TCR-sequenced participants, respectively.

According to the germline V gene (reference sequence), CDR1 reads MNHEY and CDR2 reads SMNVEV. Trimming takes 7 bases from V and 2 bases from J, and the germline ends sit 9 bases apart. From the cysteine up to the phenylalanine, the CDR3 has a length of 13 residues. The DNA shown is the 39-base CDR3, in frame from base 1. The time point label, as the study defines it: baseline before first vaccination. Sample treatment or condition, as interpreted from the label and publication: meningococcal conjugate vaccine given as trial control. Vaccinee samples were obtained from the UK trials COV001 and COV002, which included a single-blind randomized controlled phase 2/3 trial of AZD1222 (ChAdOx1 nCoV-19) in healthy adults. For TCRbeta chain sequencing, PBMC samples from trial participants were taken at day 0 and at day 28 after the second dose. Study-wide findings and limitations: Participants were mostly white British, with more females than males. The authors suggested clonal diversity may have been underestimated. The 56-69-year group was small, and its depth increase did not reach significance, likely because of low power. Because no day 14 peak-response samples were available, repertoires were characterized only after the peak T cell response. Vaccine-associated CD4 TCRs spanned the whole spike protein, with dominant responses in regions 160-218 and 743-854. Conclusions about previously exposed vaccinees are limited because only 5 or 6 AZD1222 recipients were SARS-CoV-2 seropositive at baseline. After two AZD1222 doses, spike-specific TCR breadth and depth were significantly higher than at day 0 and than in MenACWY recipients. Reportedly, close to half of the unique spike-specific TCRs recognized epitopes lying outside the regions that are mutated in the B.1.351 and B.1.1.7 variants.

Specimen: peripheral blood, collected on day 0 of MenACWY control vaccination. The sequence was collected from an adult in good health. The V gene is TRBV27 and the J gene is TRBJ2-1; there is no confident call for the D gene. The nucleotide sequence reads as follows: TGTGCCAGCACCCGGGCGGCCTACAATGAGCAGTTCTTC. The resulting protein is CASTRAAYNEQFF.